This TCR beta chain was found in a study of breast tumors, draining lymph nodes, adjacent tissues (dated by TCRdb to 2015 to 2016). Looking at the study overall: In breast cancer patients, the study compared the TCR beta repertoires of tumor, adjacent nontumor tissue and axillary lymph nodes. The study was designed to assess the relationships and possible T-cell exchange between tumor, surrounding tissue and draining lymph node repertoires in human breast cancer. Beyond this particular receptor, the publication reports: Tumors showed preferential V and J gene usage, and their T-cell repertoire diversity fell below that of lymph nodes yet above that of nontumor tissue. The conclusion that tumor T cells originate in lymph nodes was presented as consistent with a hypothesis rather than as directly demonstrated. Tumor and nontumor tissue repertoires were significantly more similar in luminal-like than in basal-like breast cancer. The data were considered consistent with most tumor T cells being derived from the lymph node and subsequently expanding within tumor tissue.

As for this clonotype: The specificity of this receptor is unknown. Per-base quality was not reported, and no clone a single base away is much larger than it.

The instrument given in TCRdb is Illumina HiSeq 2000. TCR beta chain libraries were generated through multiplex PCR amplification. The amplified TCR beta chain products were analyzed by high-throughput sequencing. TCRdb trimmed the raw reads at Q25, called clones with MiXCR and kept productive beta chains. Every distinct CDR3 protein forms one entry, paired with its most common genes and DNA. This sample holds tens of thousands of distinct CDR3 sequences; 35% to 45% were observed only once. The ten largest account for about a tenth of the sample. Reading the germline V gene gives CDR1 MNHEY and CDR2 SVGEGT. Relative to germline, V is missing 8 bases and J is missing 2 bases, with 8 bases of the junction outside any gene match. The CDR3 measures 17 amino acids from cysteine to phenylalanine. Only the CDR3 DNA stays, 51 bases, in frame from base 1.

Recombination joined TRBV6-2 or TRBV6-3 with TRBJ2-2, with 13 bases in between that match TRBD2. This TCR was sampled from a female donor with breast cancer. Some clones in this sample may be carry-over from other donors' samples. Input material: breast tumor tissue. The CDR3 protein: CASLMGLAGLNTGELFF. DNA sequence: TGTGCCAGCCTTATGGGACTAGCGGGACTAAACACCGGGGAGCTGTTTTTT.